This T cell receptor (beta chain) is from a study of T cells after yellow fever vaccination. TCRdb analysed the 5' RACE reads with MiXCR anew, one entry per CDR3 protein. The sample contains 200,000 to 300,000 distinct CDR3 sequences, 10% to 15% of which appear only once. This CDR3 comprises 15 residues. The trim removed 4 bases at V and 6 bases at J, leaving 6 bases unmatched. The germline V gene encodes CDR1 SGDLS and CDR2 YYNGEE. The clonotype comes from a man aged 25-45 years who received the YFV17D yellow fever vaccine. Sequenced here: CD4+ T cells sorted from PBMCs, sampled 45 days after the yellow fever booster vaccination. The gene calls are TRBV9 and TRBJ2-3; 12 positions match TRBD2. CDR3 DNA: TGTGCCAGCAGCTCCGGACTAGCGGGGTGGGATACGCAGTATTTT. Protein product: CASSSGLAGWDTQYF.